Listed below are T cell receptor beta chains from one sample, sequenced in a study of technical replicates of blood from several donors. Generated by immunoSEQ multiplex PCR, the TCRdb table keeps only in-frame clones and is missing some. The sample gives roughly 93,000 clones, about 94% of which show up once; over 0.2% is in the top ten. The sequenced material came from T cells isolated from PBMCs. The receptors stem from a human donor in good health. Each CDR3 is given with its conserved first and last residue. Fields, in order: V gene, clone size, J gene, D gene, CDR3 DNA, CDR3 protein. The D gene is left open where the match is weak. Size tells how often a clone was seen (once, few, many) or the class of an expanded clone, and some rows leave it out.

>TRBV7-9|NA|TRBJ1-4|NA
TGTGCCAGCAGCTTCGACTCCCGACGTGAAAAACTGTTTTTT
CASSFDSRREKLFF
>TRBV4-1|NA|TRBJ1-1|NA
TGCGCCAGCAGCCAAGTCCCGACAGTAAACACTGAAGCTTTCTTT
CASSQVPTVNTEAFF
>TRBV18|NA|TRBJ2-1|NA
TGTGCCAGCTCACTCCTGCTTAACCAAGGCAGGGGGGACTACAATGAGCAGTTCTTC
CASSLLLNQGRGDYNEQFF
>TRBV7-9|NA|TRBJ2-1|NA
TGTGCCAGCAGCTCATGGGGCCTTACATACAATGAGCAGTTCTTC
CASSSWGLTYNEQFF
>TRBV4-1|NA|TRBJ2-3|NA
TGCGCCAGCACTACCCACGGGACACTAACAGATACGCAGTATTTT
CASTTHGTLTDTQYF
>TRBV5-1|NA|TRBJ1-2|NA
TGCGCCAGCAGGCTTGGGAATGGGGGCAATGGCTACACCTTC
CASRLGNGGNGYTF
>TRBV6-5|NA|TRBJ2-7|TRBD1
TGTGCCAGCAGTTACACTTGGACAGGGGACTCCTACGAGCAGTACTTC
CASSYTWTGDSYEQYF
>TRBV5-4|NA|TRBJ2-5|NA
TGTGCCAGCAGCCCACGACTGGGCAGGGAAGAGACCCAGTACTTC
CASSPRLGREETQYF
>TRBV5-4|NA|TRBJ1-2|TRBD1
TGTGCCAGCAGCCCGGTGACAGGGGAAAGCTATGGCTACACCTTC
CASSPVTGESYGYTF
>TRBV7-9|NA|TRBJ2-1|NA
TGTGCCAGCAGCTTATTACCGGGAGAAGGATACAATGAGCAGTTCTTC
CASSLLPGEGYNEQFF
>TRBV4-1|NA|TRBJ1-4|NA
TGCGCCAGCAGCCAAGCGCAGGGGACCCCCGAAAAACTGTTTTTT
CASSQAQGTPEKLFF
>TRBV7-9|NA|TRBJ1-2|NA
TGTGCCAGCAGCTTAGACAGGGACGTCTATGGCTACACCTTC
CASSLDRDVYGYTF
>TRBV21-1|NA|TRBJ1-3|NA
TGTGCCAGCAGCAAACCTAGGGGTACTGGAAACACCATATATTTT
CASSKPRGTGNTIYF
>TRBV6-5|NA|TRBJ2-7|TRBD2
TGTGCCAGCAGTTACGGCGGGAGGGGTTACGAGCAGTACTTC
CASSYGGRGYEQYF
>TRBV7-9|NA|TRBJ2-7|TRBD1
TGTGCCAGCAGCTCGACAGGGACCTACGAGCAGTACTTC
CASSSTGTYEQYF
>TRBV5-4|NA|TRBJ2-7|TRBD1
TGTGCCAGCAGCGTCCGGGACAGGGAAACTTACGAGCAGTACTTC
CASSVRDRETYEQYF
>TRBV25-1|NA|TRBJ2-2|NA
TGTGCCAGCAGTGCTACAGGGCGCGGGGAGCTGTTTTTT
CASSATGRGELFF
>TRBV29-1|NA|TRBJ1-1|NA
TGCAGCGTTGATTCGGGGAGGAACACTGAAGCTTTCTTT
CSVDSGRNTEAFF
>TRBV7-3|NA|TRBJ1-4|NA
TGTGCCAGCAGCTTAAGGGGGGGGAGCGCTGAAAAACTGTTTTTT
CASSLRGGSAEKLFF
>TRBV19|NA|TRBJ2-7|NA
TGTGCCAGTAGTATATCTGGAGGTGGAAGGTACTACGAGCAGTACTTC
CASSISGGGRYYEQYF
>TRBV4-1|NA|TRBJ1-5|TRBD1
TGCGCCAGCAGCCAACCGGGACAGAGCAATCAGCCCCAGCATTTT
CASSQPGQSNQPQHF
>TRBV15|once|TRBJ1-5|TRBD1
TGTGCCACGAATCACAGGGGGAATCAGCCCCAGCATTTT
CATNHRGNQPQHF
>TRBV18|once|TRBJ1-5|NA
TGTGCCAGCGATCAGACTAATAGCAATCAGCCCCAGCATTTT
CASDQTNSNQPQHF
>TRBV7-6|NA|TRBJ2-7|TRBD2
TGTGCCAGCAGCTTATATACTAGCGCCGACTACGAGCAGTACTTC
CASSLYTSADYEQYF
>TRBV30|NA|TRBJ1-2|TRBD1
TGTGCCTGGACATTCCGGACAGGGATTTCTCATGGCTACACCTTC
CAWTFRTGISHGYTF
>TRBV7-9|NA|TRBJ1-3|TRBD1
TGTGCCAGCAGGCGCGACAGGGGCTCTGGAAACACCATATATTTT
CASRRDRGSGNTIYF
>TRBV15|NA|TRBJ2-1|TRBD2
TGTGCCACCAGCAGAGCCGATAGCGGGATAGCTCCGTTCTTC
CATSRADSGIAPFF
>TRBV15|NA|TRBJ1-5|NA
TGTGCCACCAGCCCCCGGGGGGGATATCAGCCCCAGCATTTT
CATSPRGGYQPQHF
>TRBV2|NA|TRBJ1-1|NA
TGTGCCAGCAGGGGGCTTGGGAACACTGAAGCTTTCTTT
CASRGLGNTEAFF
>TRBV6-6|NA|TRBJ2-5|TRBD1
TGTGCCAGCAGTCAAGACAGGGGGGCTGTTTCGGAGACCCAGTACTTC
CASSQDRGAVSETQYF
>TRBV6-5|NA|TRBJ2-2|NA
TGTGCCAGCAGTGTCCCGGGACTTGCTGACGGGGAGCTGTTTTTT
CASSVPGLADGELFF
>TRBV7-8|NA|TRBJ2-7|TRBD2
TGTGCCAGCAGCTTTACGGGACTATCCTACGAGCAGTACTTC
CASSFTGLSYEQYF
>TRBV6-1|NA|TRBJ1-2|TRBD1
TGTGCCAGCGGGACTTGGACAGGGGGAAGTGGCTACACCTTC
CASGTWTGGSGYTF
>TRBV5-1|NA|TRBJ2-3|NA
TGCGCCAGCAGCTTGTTCCCGGGTATCGCCACAGATACGCAGTATTTT
CASSLFPGIATDTQYF
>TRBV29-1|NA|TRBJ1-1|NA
TGCAGCGGAGTACAGGGACGGACGAACACTGAAGCTTTCTTT
CSGVQGRTNTEAFF
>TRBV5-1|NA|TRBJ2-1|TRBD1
TGCGCCAGCAGCTCGGGACAGGGGAGTGAGCAGTTCTTC
CASSSGQGSEQFF
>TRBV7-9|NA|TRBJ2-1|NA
TGTGCCAGCAGCTTCAATATGAGGAACAATGAGCAGTTCTTC
CASSFNMRNNEQFF
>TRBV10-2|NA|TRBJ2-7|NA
TGCGCCAGCAGGACCCGAGGCCGCCACGGAAACTACGAGCAGTACTTC
CASRTRGRHGNYEQYF
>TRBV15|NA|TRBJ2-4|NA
TGTGCCACCAGCAGAGATCAGCGGGACAAAAGTTGCTTC
CATSRDQRDKSCF
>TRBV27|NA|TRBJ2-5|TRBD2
TGTGCCAGCAGTAAGGGACTAGCGGGGGGGCAAGAGACCCAGTACTTC
CASSKGLAGGQETQYF
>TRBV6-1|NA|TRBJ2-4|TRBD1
TGTGCCAGCAGTCCTGGACAGGGGAAAATTCAGTACTTC
CASSPGQGKIQYF
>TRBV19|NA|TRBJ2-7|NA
TGTGCCAGTAGTTATACGGGCTCCTACGAGCAGTACTTC
CASSYTGSYEQYF
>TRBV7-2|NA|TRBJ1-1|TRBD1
TGTGCCAGCAGCTCGCAGGACAGGGGGGGTAAAGCTTTCTTT
CASSSQDRGGKAFF
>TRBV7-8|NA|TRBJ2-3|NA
TGTGCCAGCAGCTTCCGGGGAGCGGGGCAGTATTTT
CASSFRGAGQYF
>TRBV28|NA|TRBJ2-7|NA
TGTGCCAGCAGTTCAAGGAGTCGCGAGCAGTACTTC
CASSSRSREQYF
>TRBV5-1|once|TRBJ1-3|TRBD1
TGCGCCAGCAGCCAACAGGGGGCTGGAAACACCATATATTTT
CASSQQGAGNTIYF
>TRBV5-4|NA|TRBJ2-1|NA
TGTGCCAGCAGCTTCGGGTCAGGGTACAATGAGCAGTTCTTC
CASSFGSGYNEQFF
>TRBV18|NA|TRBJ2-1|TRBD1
TGTGCCAGCTCACTCCGGACAGGGGAATACAATGAGCAGTTCTTC
CASSLRTGEYNEQFF
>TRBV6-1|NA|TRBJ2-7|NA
TGTGCCAGCTACTACGGTATCTACGAGCAGTACTTC
CASYYGIYEQYF
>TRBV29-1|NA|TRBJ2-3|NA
TGCAGCGTTCGTTCGACAGCTGATACGCAGTATTTT
CSVRSTADTQYF
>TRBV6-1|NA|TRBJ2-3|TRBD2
TGTGCCAGCAGTGAAATCTCCCTGCGGGGGGCCGGCACAGATACGCAGTATTTT
CASSEISLRGAGTDTQYF